Listed below are T cell receptor beta chains from one sample, sequenced in a study of blood T cell repertoires in COVID-19. Sequenced by immunoSEQ multiplex PCR; TCRdb stores in-frame clones only, minus some. The table lists about 140,000 clones, 84% of them singletons. The sample taken for sequencing was peripheral blood. The receptors here all came from a man aged 25 to 45 with COVID-19, enrolled during active disease. CDR3s include the opening cysteine and the closing phenylalanine or tryptophan. D genes are given only for firm matches. Part of the rows lack a size; the others show once, few, many or a class for expanded clones.

j_call v_call d_call clone_size cdr3_length cdr3_aa cdr3_nt
TRBJ2-7 TRBV18 TRBD1 . 13 CASASGGGYEQYF TGTGCCAGCGCCTCAGGGGGCGGCTACGAGCAGTACTTC
TRBJ1-2 TRBV10-2 . . 13 CASSEEGFYGYTF TGCGCCAGCAGTGAGGAGGGTTTTTATGGCTACACCTTC
TRBJ1-1 TRBV10-2 . few 11 CASSGDTSAFF TGCGCCAGCAGTGGAGACACCAGTGCTTTCTTT
TRBJ2-3 TRBV19 . . 13 CASSIQSTDTQYF TGTGCCAGTAGTATTCAGTCGACAGATACGCAGTATTTT
TRBJ2-1 TRBV24-1 TRBD2 . 16 CATSDLGSGSKNEQFF TGTGCCACCAGTGATTTGGGTAGCGGGAGTAAAAATGAGCAGTTCTTC
TRBJ2-5 TRBV2 TRBD2 once 15 CASSGGAGAGETQYF TGTGCCAGCAGTGGAGGAGCGGGAGCTGGGGAGACCCAGTACTTC
TRBJ2-1 TRBV27 TRBD2 . 18 CASSISPLAGEDGNEQFF TGTGCCAGCAGTATCTCACCATTAGCGGGAGAAGATGGCAATGAGCAGTTCTTC
TRBJ2-5 TRBV20-1 . few 11 CSALNQETQYF TGCAGTGCCCTCAATCAGGAGACCCAGTACTTC
TRBJ1-2 TRBV3-1/TRBV3-2 . . 14 CASSQVPGSDGYTF TGTGCCAGCAGCCAAGTACCAGGGTCGGATGGCTACACCTTC
TRBJ1-1 TRBV2 . . 16 CASSVAGGALNTEAFF TGTGCCAGCAGTGTTGCAGGAGGGGCGTTGAACACTGAAGCTTTCTTT
TRBJ1-2 TRBV5-5 . . 14 CASTRGASDYGYTF TGTGCCAGCACGCGGGGGGCGAGTGACTATGGCTACACCTTC
TRBJ1-6 TRBV4-1 . few 14 CASSQVGTALPLHF TGCGCCAGCAGCCAAGTGGGCACGGCGTTGCCCCTCCACTTT
TRBJ2-1 TRBV19 TRBD2 . 15 CASTLYLAGEDEQFF TGTGCCAGTACCCTTTACCTAGCGGGAGAAGATGAGCAGTTCTTC
TRBJ1-5 TRBV7-2 TRBD1 . 17 CASSLGYRQGVEKPQHF TGTGCCAGCAGCTTAGGCTACCGGCAGGGGGTTGAGAAGCCCCAGCATTTT
TRBJ1-1 TRBV5-4 . . 15 CASSQFTAGNTEAFF TGTGCCAGCAGCCAGTTCACCGCAGGGAACACTGAAGCTTTCTTT
TRBJ2-7 TRBV6-5 TRBD1 . 13 CASSPDRGLEQYF TGTGCCAGCAGCCCGGACAGGGGTCTCGAGCAGTACTTC
TRBJ1-1 TRBV11-1 TRBD1 . 16 CASSPKTGRSNTEAFF TGTGCCAGCAGCCCCAAGACAGGGAGGTCGAACACTGAAGCTTTCTTT
TRBJ2-7 TRBV5-4 TRBD1 . 14 CASSLGQGINEQYF TGTGCCAGCAGCTTAGGACAGGGGATCAACGAGCAGTACTTC